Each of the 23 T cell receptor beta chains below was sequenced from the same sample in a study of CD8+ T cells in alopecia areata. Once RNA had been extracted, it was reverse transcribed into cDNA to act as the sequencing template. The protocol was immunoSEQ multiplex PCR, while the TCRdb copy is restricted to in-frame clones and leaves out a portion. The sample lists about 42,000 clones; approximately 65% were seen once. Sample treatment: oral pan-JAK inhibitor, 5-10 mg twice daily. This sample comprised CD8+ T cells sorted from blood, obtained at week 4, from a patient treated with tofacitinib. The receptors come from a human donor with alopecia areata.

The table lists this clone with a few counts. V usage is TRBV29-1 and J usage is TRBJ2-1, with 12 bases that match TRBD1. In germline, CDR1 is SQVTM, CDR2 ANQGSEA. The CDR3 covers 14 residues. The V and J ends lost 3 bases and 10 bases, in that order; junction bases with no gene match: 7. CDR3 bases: TGCAGCGTTGAGCCGGGACAGGGGGCAAGCGAGCAGTTCTTC. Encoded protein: CSVEPGQGASEQFF.

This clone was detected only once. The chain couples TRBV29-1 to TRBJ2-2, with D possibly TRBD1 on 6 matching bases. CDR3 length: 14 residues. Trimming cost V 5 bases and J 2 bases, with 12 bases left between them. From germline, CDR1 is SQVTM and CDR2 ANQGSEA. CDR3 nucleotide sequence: TGCAGCGTTAAGATGGACAGCAACACCGGGGAGCTGTTTTTT. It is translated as CSVKMDSNTGELFF.

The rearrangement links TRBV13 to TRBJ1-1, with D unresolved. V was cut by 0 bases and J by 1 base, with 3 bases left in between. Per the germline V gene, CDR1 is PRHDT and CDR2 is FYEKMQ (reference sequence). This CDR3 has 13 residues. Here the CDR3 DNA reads TGTGCCAGCAGCTTAGGAGGGAACACTGAAGCTTTCTTT. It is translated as CASSLGGNTEAFF.

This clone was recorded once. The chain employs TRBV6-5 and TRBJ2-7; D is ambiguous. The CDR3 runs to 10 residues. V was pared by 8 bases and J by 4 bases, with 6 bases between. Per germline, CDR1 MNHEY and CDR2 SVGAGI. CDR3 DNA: TGTGCCAGCGGATATTACGAGCAGTACTTC. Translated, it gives CASGYYEQYF.

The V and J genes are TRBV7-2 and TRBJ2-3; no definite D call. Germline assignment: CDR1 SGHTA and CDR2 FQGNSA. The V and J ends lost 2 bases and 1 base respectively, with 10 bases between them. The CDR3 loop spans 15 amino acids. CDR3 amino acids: CASSLKLHGTDTQYF. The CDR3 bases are TGTGCCAGCAGCTTAAAACTACACGGCACAGATACGCAGTATTTT.

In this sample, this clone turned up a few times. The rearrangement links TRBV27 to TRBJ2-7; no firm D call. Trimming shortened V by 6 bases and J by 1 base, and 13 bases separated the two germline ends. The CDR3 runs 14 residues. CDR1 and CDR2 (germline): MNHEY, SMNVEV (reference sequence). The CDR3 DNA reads TGTGCCAGCAGGCACTCGGACGGGTCCTACGAGCAGTACTTC. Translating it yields CASRHSDGSYEQYF.

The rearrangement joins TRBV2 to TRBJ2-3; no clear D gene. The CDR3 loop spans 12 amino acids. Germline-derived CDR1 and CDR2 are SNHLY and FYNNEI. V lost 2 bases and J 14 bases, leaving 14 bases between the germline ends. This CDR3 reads CASSENEKGTYF. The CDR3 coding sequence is TGTGCCAGCAGTGAAAACGAGAAAGGCACGTATTTT. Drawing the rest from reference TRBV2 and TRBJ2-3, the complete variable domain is EPEVTQTPSHQVTQMGQEVILRCVPISNHLYFYWYRQILGQKVEFLVSFYNNEISEKSEIFDDQFSVERPDGSNFTLKIRSTKLEDSAMYFCASSENEKGTYFGPGTRLTVL.

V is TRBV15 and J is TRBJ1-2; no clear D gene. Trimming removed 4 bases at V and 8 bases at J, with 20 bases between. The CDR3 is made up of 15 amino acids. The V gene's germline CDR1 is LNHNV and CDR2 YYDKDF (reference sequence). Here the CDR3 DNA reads TGTGCCACCAGCACCTCGAATAACCCGCCTTCGGGCTACACCTTC. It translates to CATSTSNNPPSGYTF.

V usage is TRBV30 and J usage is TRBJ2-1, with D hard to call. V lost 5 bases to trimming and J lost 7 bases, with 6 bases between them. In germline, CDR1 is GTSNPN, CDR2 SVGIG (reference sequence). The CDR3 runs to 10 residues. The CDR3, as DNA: TGTGCCTGGGGCCCTAATGAGCAGTTCTTC. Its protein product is CAWGPNEQFF.

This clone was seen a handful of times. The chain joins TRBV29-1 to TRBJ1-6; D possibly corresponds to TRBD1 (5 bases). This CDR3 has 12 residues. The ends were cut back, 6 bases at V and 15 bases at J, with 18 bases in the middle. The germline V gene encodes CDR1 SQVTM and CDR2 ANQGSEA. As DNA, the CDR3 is TGCAGCGTCCCATCGAGGGGAGGTGTCCTCCACTTT. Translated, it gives CSVPSRGGVLHF.

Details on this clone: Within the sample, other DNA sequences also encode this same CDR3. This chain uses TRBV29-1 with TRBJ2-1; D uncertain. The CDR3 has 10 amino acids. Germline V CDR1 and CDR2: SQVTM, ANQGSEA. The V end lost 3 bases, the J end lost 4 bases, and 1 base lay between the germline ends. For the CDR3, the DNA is TGCAGCGTTGATTACAATGAGCAGTTCTTC. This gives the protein CSVDYNEQFF.

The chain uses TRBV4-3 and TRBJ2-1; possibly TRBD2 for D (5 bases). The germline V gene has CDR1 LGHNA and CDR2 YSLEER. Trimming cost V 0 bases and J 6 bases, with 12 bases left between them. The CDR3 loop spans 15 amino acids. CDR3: CASSQDRLAGNEQFF. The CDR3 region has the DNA TGCGCCAGCAGCCAAGATAGGCTAGCTGGCAATGAGCAGTTCTTC.

For the CDR3, the DNA is TGTGCCAGCAGTGAACAGCCGGGACCCCAGGAGACCCAGTACTTC. Translation: CASSEQPGPQETQYF. This sequence joins TRBV25-1 and TRBJ2-5; D tentatively fits TRBD1 or TRBD2 (5 bases each). The V gene lost 2 bases and the J gene lost 5 bases, with 15 bases spanning the gap. The germline gives CDR1 MGHDK, CDR2 SYGVNS. The CDR3 runs to 15 residues.

The CDR3 spells CSVEAGYEQYF. CDR3 DNA: TGCAGCGTTGAGGCGGGCTACGAGCAGTACTTC. This rearrangement joins TRBV29-1 to TRBJ2-7; a weak D match, TRBD2 (5 bases). V dropped 3 bases and J dropped 3 bases, with 6 bases sitting between them. This CDR3 has 11 residues. Germline assignment: CDR1 SQVTM and CDR2 ANQGSEA.

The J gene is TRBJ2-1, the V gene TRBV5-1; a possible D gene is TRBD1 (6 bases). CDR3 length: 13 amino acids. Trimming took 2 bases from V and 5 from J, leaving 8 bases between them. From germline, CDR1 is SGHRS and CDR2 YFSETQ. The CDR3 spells CASSLRTDNEQFF. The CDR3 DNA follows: TGCGCCAGCAGCTTACGGACAGACAATGAGCAGTTCTTC.

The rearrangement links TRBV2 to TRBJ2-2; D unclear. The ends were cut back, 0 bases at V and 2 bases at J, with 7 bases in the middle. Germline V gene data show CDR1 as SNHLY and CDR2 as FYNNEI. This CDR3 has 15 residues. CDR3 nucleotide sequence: TGTGCCAGCAGTGAAGCTGGAGTAAACACCGGGGAGCTGTTTTTT. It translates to CASSEAGVNTGELFF.

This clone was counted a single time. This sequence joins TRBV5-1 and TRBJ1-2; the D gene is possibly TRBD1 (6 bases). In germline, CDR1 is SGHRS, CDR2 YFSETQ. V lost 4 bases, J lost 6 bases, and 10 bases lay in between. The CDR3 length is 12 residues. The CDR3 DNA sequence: TGCGCCAGCAGCCCGAGGGGGGATGGCTACACCTTC. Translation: CASSPRGDGYTF. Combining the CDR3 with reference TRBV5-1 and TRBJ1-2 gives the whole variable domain KAGVTQTPRYLIKTRGQQVTLSCSPISGHRSVSWYQQTPGQGLQFLFEYFSETQRNKGNFPGRFSGRQFSNSRSEMNVSTLELGDSALYLCASSPRGDGYTFGSGTRLTVV.

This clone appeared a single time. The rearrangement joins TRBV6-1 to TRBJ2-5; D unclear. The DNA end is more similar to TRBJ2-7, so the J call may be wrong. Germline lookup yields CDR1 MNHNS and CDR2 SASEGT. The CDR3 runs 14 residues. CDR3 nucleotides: TGTGCCAGCAGTGGGACCCTCGGCTCCGTCGAGCAGTACTTC. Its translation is CASSGTLGSVEQYF.

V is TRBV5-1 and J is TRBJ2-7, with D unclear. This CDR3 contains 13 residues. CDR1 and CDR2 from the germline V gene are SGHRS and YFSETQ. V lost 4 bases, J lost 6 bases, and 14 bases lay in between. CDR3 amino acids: CASSDPQLSEQYF. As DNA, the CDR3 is TGCGCCAGCAGCGATCCACAGCTAAGCGAGCAGTACTTC.

The DNA of the CDR3 is TGCAGCGTTGAGGTGGAGTCTAGAGGTGGCTACACCTTC. Translated, it gives CSVEVESRGGYTF. V gene TRBV29-1 combines with J gene TRBJ1-2; D remains unclear. V shed 3 bases and J shed 7 bases, with 15 bases lying between them. CDR3 length: 13 residues. Germline CDR1 SQVTM, CDR2 ANQGSEA.

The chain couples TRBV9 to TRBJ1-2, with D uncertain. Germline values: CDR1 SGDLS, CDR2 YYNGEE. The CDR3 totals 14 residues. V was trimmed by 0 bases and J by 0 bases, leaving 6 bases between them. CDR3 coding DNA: TGTGCCAGCAGCGTAGGAACAGCTAACTATGGCTACACCTTC. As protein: CASSVGTANYGYTF.

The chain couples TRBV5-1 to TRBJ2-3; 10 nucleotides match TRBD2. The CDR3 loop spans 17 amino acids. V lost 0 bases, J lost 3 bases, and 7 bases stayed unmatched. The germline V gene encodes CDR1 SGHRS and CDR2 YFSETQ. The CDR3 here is CASSLVPSGGGTDTQYF. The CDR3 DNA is TGCGCCAGCAGCTTGGTGCCTAGCGGGGGCGGGACAGATACGCAGTATTTT.

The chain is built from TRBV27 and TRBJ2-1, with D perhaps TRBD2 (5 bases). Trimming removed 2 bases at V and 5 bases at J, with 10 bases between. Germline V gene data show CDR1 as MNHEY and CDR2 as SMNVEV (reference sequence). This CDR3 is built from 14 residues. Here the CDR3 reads CASSLPGSNNEQFF. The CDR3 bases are TGTGCCAGCAGTTTACCGGGGTCTAACAATGAGCAGTTCTTC.